A selection of T cell receptor beta chains follows, all from one sample in a study of technical replicates of blood from several donors. The method was immunoSEQ multiplex PCR; TCRdb's version includes in-frame clones alone and lacks a portion of them. The table has approximately 87,000 clones, 94% seen once. The sample was T cells isolated from PBMCs. These receptors came from a human donor in good health. CDR3s include the opening cysteine and the closing phenylalanine or tryptophan. D genes are given only for firm matches. Not every row has a clone size; where given, it reads once, few, many or a size class.

>TRBV4-1|.|TRBJ2-7|.
CASAPGLASTQEQYF
TGCGCCAGCGCCCCCGGGCTAGCGTCGACTCAGGAGCAGTACTTC
>TRBV5-4|TRBD2|TRBJ2-3|once
CASSHQRETDTQYF
TGTGCCAGCAGCCACCAGCGGGAGACAGATACGCAGTATTTT
>TRBV2|TRBD2|TRBJ2-1|.
CASETGGEQFF
TGTGCCAGCGAAACGGGAGGAGAGCAGTTCTTC
>TRBV11-2|.|TRBJ2-7|.
CASSASDSYEQYF
TGTGCCAGCAGCGCGTCCGACTCCTACGAGCAGTACTTC
>TRBV6-1|TRBD1|TRBJ2-5|.
CASRGQLLQETQYF
TGTGCCAGCAGGGGACAGCTCCTGCAAGAGACCCAGTACTTC
>TRBV19|.|TRBJ2-6|.
CASSIEQGWANVLTF
TGTGCCAGTAGTATCGAGCAGGGGTGGGCCAACGTCCTGACTTTC
>TRBV7-8|TRBD1|TRBJ2-3|.
CASSPDRGPQYF
TGTGCCAGCAGCCCAGACAGGGGGCCGCAGTATTTT
>TRBV10-3|TRBD1|TRBJ2-5|.
CAISEPTGGGETQYF
TGTGCCATCAGTGAACCTACAGGGGGTGGGGAGACCCAGTACTTC
>TRBV28|.|TRBJ1-5|.
CASSFRHDSNQPQHF
TGTGCCAGCAGTTTCCGACACGATAGCAATCAGCCCCAGCATTTT
>TRBV13|TRBD1|TRBJ1-1|.
CASSSTGVRTEAFF
TGTGCCAGCAGCTCTACAGGGGTGCGCACTGAAGCTTTCTTT
>TRBV7-2|.|TRBJ2-5|.
CASSKQGQETQYF
TGTGCCAGCAGCAAGCAGGGCCAAGAGACCCAGTACTTC
>TRBV6-1|TRBD1|TRBJ2-1|.
CASTRGTGADEQFF
TGTGCCAGCACTAGGGGGACAGGGGCGGATGAGCAGTTCTTC
>TRBV25-1|.|TRBJ1-6|.
CASTRTANSPLHF
TGTGCCAGCACCCGGACAGCGAATTCACCCCTCCACTTT
>TRBV4-1|TRBD1|TRBJ1-2|.
CASSQVGGQMYGYTF
TGCGCCAGCAGCCAAGTCGGGGGACAGATGTATGGCTACACCTTC
>TRBV28|.|TRBJ1-5|.
CASLNGLKAGQPQHF
TGTGCCAGCCTCAATGGGTTGAAGGCGGGTCAGCCCCAGCATTTT
>TRBV5-1|TRBD2|TRBJ2-3|.
CASSRGGTDTQYF
TGCGCCAGCAGCCGGGGGGGCACAGATACGCAGTATTTT
>TRBV5-1|TRBD1|TRBJ2-7|.
CASSLGRQGYEQYF
TGCGCCAGCAGCTTGGGAAGACAGGGGTACGAGCAGTACTTC
>TRBV6-1|.|TRBJ2-7|.
CASSERGEQYF
TGTGCCAGCAGTGAAAGGGGCGAGCAGTACTTC
>TRBV6-5|TRBD2|TRBJ2-7|.
CASSYSLAGSYEQYF
TGTGCCAGCAGTTACTCGCTAGCGGGGTCCTACGAGCAGTACTTC
>TRBV5-1|.|TRBJ1-6|.
CASTGGEDSPLHF
TGCGCCAGCACTGGGGGGGAAGATTCACCCCTCCACTTT
>TRBV13|.|TRBJ1-2|.
CASSLSLRYGYTF
TGTGCCAGCAGCTTATCCCTTCGCTATGGCTACACCTTC
>TRBV5-6|.|TRBJ2-5|.
CASSLAPRGQETQYF
TGTGCCAGCAGCTTGGCCCCTAGGGGACAAGAGACCCAGTACTTC
>TRBV18|TRBD2|TRBJ2-1|.
CASSPSGSRDEQFF
TGTGCCAGCTCTCCGAGCGGGAGTAGGGATGAGCAGTTCTTC
>TRBV6-1|.|TRBJ1-1|.
CASSDYAGEAFF
TGTGCCAGCAGTGATTATGCAGGGGAAGCTTTCTTT
>TRBV25-1|.|TRBJ2-7|.
CASSEDGGRYYEQYF
TGTGCCAGCAGTGAAGACGGCGGTAGATACTACGAGCAGTACTTC
>TRBV7-6|.|TRBJ2-7|.
CASSLGVQDYEQYF
TGTGCCAGCAGCTTAGGGGTCCAGGACTACGAGCAGTACTTC
>TRBV7-9|TRBD1|TRBJ2-5|.
CASSLVAGGGETQYF
TGTGCCAGCAGCTTAGTGGCAGGGGGTGGAGAGACCCAGTACTTC
>TRBV10-3|.|TRBJ1-2|.
CAIRNGQQDPYGYTF
TGTGCCATCAGGAACGGACAGCAGGACCCCTATGGCTACACCTTC
>TRBV4-1|.|TRBJ1-2|.
CASSRIGTQNGYTF
TGCGCCAGCAGCCGCATCGGGACACAAAATGGCTACACCTTC
>TRBV2|.|TRBJ1-3|.
CASSVDRRSGNTIYF
TGTGCCAGCAGTGTCGACAGGCGATCTGGAAACACCATATATTTT
>TRBV25-1|TRBD1|TRBJ1-1|.
CASSERQGRTEAFF
TGTGCCAGCAGTGAACGACAGGGGCGCACTGAAGCTTTCTTT
>TRBV28|.|TRBJ1-1|.
CATARTAGNFF
TGTGCCACCGCGAGAACGGCGGGTAATTTCTTT
>TRBV5-4|TRBD2|TRBJ2-7|.
CASSLKGYRGRADEQYF
TGTGCCAGCAGCTTGAAGGGTTATCGCGGGAGGGCCGACGAGCAGTACTTC
>TRBV5-1|.|TRBJ1-1|.
CASSALDRITEAFF
TGCGCCAGCAGCGCCTTGGACAGAATTACTGAAGCTTTCTTT
>TRBV4-2|TRBD1|TRBJ1-6|.
CASSQERQGGSPLHF
TGTGCCAGCAGCCAAGAAAGACAGGGTGGATCACCCCTCCACTTT
>TRBV10-3|.|TRBJ1-2|.
CAISLEADYGYTF
TGTGCCATCAGTCTGGAGGCAGACTATGGCTACACCTTC
>TRBV9|.|TRBJ2-5|.
CASGGSSAKETQYF
TGTGCCAGCGGGGGATCTAGCGCTAAAGAGACCCAGTACTTC
>TRBV4-1|.|TRBJ1-5|.
CASSRNFAGLAKNQPQHF
TGCGCCAGCAGCCGCAACTTTGCAGGGCTGGCTAAAAATCAGCCCCAGCATTTT
>TRBV5-4|.|TRBJ2-6|.
CASSLGANSGANVLTF
TGTGCCAGCAGCTTGGGGGCAAACTCTGGGGCCAACGTCCTGACTTTC
>TRBV19|TRBD2|TRBJ2-3|.
CATSKLAGGGDTQYF
TGTGCCACCTCGAAACTAGCGGGAGGGGGAGATACGCAGTATTTT
>TRBV7-2|.|TRBJ1-6|.
CARSQGPNSPLHF
TGTGCCAGGTCTCAGGGTCCTAATTCACCCCTCCACTTT
>TRBV7-9|TRBD1|TRBJ2-4|.
CASSPGTGVTKNIQYF
TGTGCCAGCAGCCCCGGGACAGGGGTGACCAAAAACATTCAGTACTTC